This record concerns one T cell receptor beta chain sequence. Its target is not known. Data came from immunoSEQ multiplex PCR; TCRdb stores just in-frame clones and leaves some out. The top ten hold just over 3% of the sample, which has over 200,000 clones, about 90% seen once. These data originate in a study of cytomegalovirus exposure and HLA in healthy donors. Whole-study findings and limits: Most TCR sequences proved rare, with some public TCRs found in many donors. The listing of 150 to 200 TCR beta chains classed them as cytomegalovirus-associated.

Donors came from a validation cohort of fewer than 150 subjects, distinct from the first 666-subject cohort. Germline V CDR1 and CDR2: SGDLS, YYNGEE. Trimming removed 4 bases at V and 1 base at J, with 18 bases between. The CDR3 covers 16 residues. The clonotype originates from a woman aged 25-40 years in good health and CMV-seronegative. The sequenced material came from PBMCs. The genes are TRBV9 and TRBJ2-7; D remains unclear. CDR3 amino acids: CASSQGWGRVSYEQYF. CDR3 in DNA: TGTGCCAGCAGCCAAGGTTGGGGAAGAGTGTCCTACGAGCAGTACTTC.